This passage covers 31 T cell receptor beta chains from one sample sequenced in a study of vaccination and CD4 T cells after COVID-19. Treatment reported: roughly ten-day PBMC culture with coronavirus spike peptide pools or control peptides (ViraFEST assay). CD4+ T cells that had been cultured provided DNA sequenced with the Oncomine TCR Beta short-read assay. TCRdb ran MiXCR on the PCR reads and lists one entry per CDR3 protein. Seen here are about 13,000 distinct CDR3 sequences, roughly 60% observed once, and the top ten hold about 18%. For these TCRs, the target antigens are not known. This specimen consisted of cultured CD4+ T cells from blood, obtained after SARS-CoV-2 vaccination. These receptors all come from a human donor with COVID-19.

This chain uses TRBV9 with TRBJ2-3; 7 bases are a match to TRBD1. CDR1 and CDR2 from the germline V gene are SGDLS and YYNGEE. V gave up 0 bases and J gave up 2 bases; unmatched junction bases: 6. This CDR3 spans 16 amino acids. The DNA of the CDR3 is TGTGCCAGCAGCGTAGCTCCGCAGGGGGACACAGATACGCAGTATTTT. Translated, it gives CASSVAPQGDTDTQYF. Using reference TRBV9 and TRBJ2-3 for the parts outside the CDR3, the full variable domain is DSGVTQTPKHLITATGQRVTLRCSPRSGDLSVYWYQQSLDQGLQFLIQYYNGEERAKGNILERFSAQQFPDLHSELNLSSLELGDSALYFCASSVAPQGDTDTQYFGPGTRLTVL.

This rearrangement joins TRBV11-2 to TRBJ2-5; TRBD2 agrees at 8 bases. J gave up 3 bases and V 1 base, and 10 bases lay outside the gene matches. CDR1 is SGHAT and CDR2 is FQNNGV in the germline V gene. The CDR3 has 17 residues. CDR3 in DNA: TGTGCCAGCAGCTTAGGAGTCGCGGGGGGAGGGAAAGAGACCCAGTACTTC. It translates to CASSLGVAGGGKETQYF.

This clonotype was observed a few times. The chain links TRBV7-6 to TRBJ2-7; no clear D gene. The ends were cut back, 0 bases at V and 3 bases at J, with 6 bases in the middle. The germline V gene encodes CDR1 SGHVS and CDR2 FNYEAQ. CDR3 length: 13 amino acids. CDR3 region: CASSLASSYEQYF. In DNA form, the CDR3 reads TGTGCCAGCAGCTTAGCATCCAGCTACGAGCAGTACTTC.

The chain links TRBV7-8 to TRBJ2-5, with D tentatively TRBD2 (7 bases). Germline CDR1 is SGHVS and CDR2 is FQNEAQ. The CDR3 has 16 residues. V was trimmed by 8 bases and J by 7 bases, leaving 26 bases between them. The chain's CDR3 is CASLSAPLAARGTQYF. In nucleotides, the CDR3 is TGTGCCAGCCTATCCGCCCCCCTAGCGGCCAGGGGGACCCAGTACTTC.

Relative to its sample, this clonotype is hyperexpanded. J is TRBJ1-6 and V is TRBV6-1; D call uncertain. CDR1 is MNHNS and CDR2 is SASEGT in the germline V gene. V was shortened by 7 bases and J by 7 bases, with 14 bases between the two germline ends. This CDR3 has 14 residues. The CDR3 coding sequence is TGTGCCAGCAACCCGCCAGGAGCCAATTCACCCCTCCACTTT. Amino acids: CASNPPGANSPLHF.

The chain employs TRBV20-1 and TRBJ1-5; D not certain. V dropped 6 bases and J dropped 0 bases, with 12 bases sitting between them. The CDR3 spans 14 residues. Germline-derived CDR1 and CDR2 are DFQATT and SNEGSKA (reference sequence). The CDR3 reads CSALPDYSNQPQHF. DNA of the CDR3: TGCAGTGCCCTCCCGGACTATAGCAATCAGCCCCAGCATTTT.

This clonotype occurred a few times. This chain joins TRBV7-3 and TRBJ2-1, with 9 bases that match TRBD2. The germline V gene encodes CDR1 SGHTA and CDR2 FQGTGA. With V trimmed by 1 base and J by 4 bases, 5 bases remained unmatched. This CDR3 region has 16 residues. In DNA, the CDR3 is TGTGCCAGCAGCTTAAGAAGCGGGGGGACGTACAATGAGCAGTTCTTC. Translation: CASSLRSGGTYNEQFF. Complete variable domain (other parts from reference TRBV7-3 and TRBJ2-1): GAGVSQTPSNKVTEKGKYVELRCDPISGHTALYWYRQSLGQGPEFLIYFQGTGAADDSGLPNDRFFAVRPEGSVSTLKIQRTERGDSAVYLCASSLRSGGTYNEQFFGPGTRLTVL.

This clonotype was seen a few times. The J gene is TRBJ2-5, the V gene TRBV25-1, with 12 nucleotides matching TRBD2. V was pared by 5 bases and J by 4 bases, with 14 bases of the junction left unmatched. Germline CDR1 MGHDK, CDR2 SYGVNS. The CDR3 spans 18 residues. CDR3 protein: CASSSPPSGGDYPETQYF. The CDR3 DNA reads as TGTGCCAGCAGTTCCCCCCCTAGCGGGGGGGACTACCCAGAGACCCAGTACTTC.

The chain combines TRBV5-1 with TRBJ2-7; possible D gene TRBD2, 6 bases. The V end was cut by 0 bases, the J end by 6 bases, with 10 bases between. Germline V lookup: CDR1 SGHRS, CDR2 YFSETQ. The CDR3 loop spans 13 amino acids. DNA of the CDR3: TGCGCCAGCAGCTTGGGTGGAGGGGCCGAGCAGTACTTC. Amino acid sequence: CASSLGGGAEQYF.

The chain couples TRBV20-1 to TRBJ1-5, with 10 bases that match TRBD1. This CDR3 is 16 amino acids long. With 3 bases clipped from V and 7 bases from J, the junction kept 12 bases outside the gene matches. CDR1 is DFQATT and CDR2 is SNEGSKA in the germline V gene (reference sequence). CDR3 in amino acids: CSASDRGRRSRQPQHF. The CDR3 DNA reads TGCAGTGCTAGCGACAGGGGGCGGCGGTCAAGACAGCCCCAGCATTTT.

The chain combines TRBV6-5 with TRBJ2-7; 11 positions match TRBD1. With 1 base clipped from V and 3 bases from J, the junction kept 2 bases outside the gene matches. The CDR3 length is 15 residues. Per the germline V gene, CDR1 is MNHEY and CDR2 is SVGAGI. In DNA, the CDR3 is TGTGCCAGCAGTTACTATGGGACAGGGGGCTACGAGCAGTACTTC. Protein product: CASSYYGTGGYEQYF.

J is TRBJ1-1 and V is TRBV6-5; a weak D match, TRBD1 (6 bases). Germline V lookup: CDR1 MNHEY, CDR2 SVGAGI. The CDR3 length is 16 residues. Trimming shortened V by 2 bases and J by 5 bases, and 18 bases separated the two germline ends. CDR3 loop: CASSYGWGQGKTEAFF. CDR3 in DNA: TGTGCCAGCAGTTACGGATGGGGGCAAGGGAAGACTGAAGCTTTCTTT.

The table lists this clonotype with a few counts. The V call is TRBV7-8, the J call TRBJ1-5; 7 bases match TRBD1. The CDR3 length is 15 residues. The V and J ends lost 6 bases and 5 bases, in that order; junction bases with no gene match: 10. The germline V gene encodes CDR1 SGHVS and CDR2 FQNEAQ. The CDR3 DNA follows: TGTGCCAGCAGTCCTCAGGACAGGACGGATCAGCCCCAGCATTTT. It translates to CASSPQDRTDQPQHF.

J is TRBJ2-5 and V is TRBV6-1, with TRBD1 matching over 7 bases. Trimming removed 6 bases from V and 4 bases from J; junction bases left unmatched: 8. The CDR3 loop spans 14 amino acids. Germline-derived CDR1 and CDR2 are MNHNS and SASEGT. CDR3 in DNA: TGTGCCAGCAGGTCGGGACAGATCCCAGAGACCCAGTACTTC. Encoded protein: CASRSGQIPETQYF.

The J gene is TRBJ2-2, the V gene TRBV25-1; 7 bases align to TRBD1. This CDR3 has 15 residues. After removal of 4 bases from V and 3 bases from J, the junction contained 5 bases not matched to a gene. Germline V gene lookup returns CDR1 MGHDK and CDR2 SYGVNS. The CDR3 coding sequence is TGTGCCAGCAGTGCAACAACAGGGGACACCGGGGAGCTGTTTTTT. Amino acids: CASSATTGDTGELFF.

This clonotype was seen a single time. The chain uses TRBV6-2 or TRBV6-3 and TRBJ2-1; TRBD2 agrees at 10 bases. This CDR3 region has 14 residues. CDR1 MNHEY and CDR2 SVGEGT come from the germline V gene. V dropped 8 bases and J dropped 4; count of bases not matched to a gene: 5. CDR3: CASCRTSGYNEQFF. CDR3 nucleotides: TGTGCCAGCTGCCGGACTAGCGGATACAATGAGCAGTTCTTC.

This chain uses TRBV7-9 with TRBJ2-7, with D perhaps TRBD1 (5 bases). V gave up 2 bases and J gave up 5 bases, with 10 bases separating them. CDR1 is SEHNR and CDR2 is FQNEAQ in the germline V gene (reference sequence). There are 13 residues in the CDR3. The CDR3 nucleotides are TGTGCCAGCAGCTTACATGACAGTAACGAGCAGTACTTC. Translated, it gives CASSLHDSNEQYF.

This sequence joins TRBV6-1 and TRBJ2-4; no clear D gene. V lost 1 base to trimming and J lost 0 bases, with 4 bases between them. Germline V gene data show CDR1 as MNHNS and CDR2 as SASEGT. This CDR3 has 14 amino acids. The CDR3 here is CASSEVLAKNIQYF. The CDR3 nucleotides read TGTGCCAGCAGTGAAGTGCTAGCCAAAAACATTCAGTACTTC.

The V and J genes are TRBV12-3 or TRBV12-4 and TRBJ2-3; weak D call: TRBD2 (5 bases). This CDR3 spans 15 amino acids. V lost 7 bases to trimming and J lost 2 bases, with 16 bases between them. The CDR3 loop reads CASTPFERLTDTQYF. CDR3 nucleotide sequence: TGTGCCAGCACCCCCTTCGAGCGGCTCACAGATACGCAGTATTTT.

A word on this clonotype: The germline gene is not matched at one end of the junction; a read error may be the cause. This rearrangement joins TRBV4-1 to TRBJ1-5, with D tentatively TRBD1 (5 bases). CDR1 and CDR2 from the germline V gene are MGHRA and YSYEKL. The length of the CDR3 is 15 residues. The CDR3 loop is CASSQGQGGNQPQHF. The CDR3 region has the DNA TGTGCCAGCAGCCAAGGGCAGGGAGGCAATCAGCCCCAGCATTTT.

The chain joins TRBV6-1 to TRBJ1-1; D is undetermined. The CDR3 totals 13 residues. Germline values: CDR1 MNHNS, CDR2 SASEGT. The ends were cut back, 6 bases at V and 0 bases at J, with 8 bases in the middle. CDR3 bases: TGTGCCAGCAGCCTGGTTATGAACACTGAAGCTTTCTTT. Translated: CASSLVMNTEAFF.

V usage is TRBV7-2 and J usage is TRBJ2-5, with D perhaps assigned TRBD1 or TRBD2 (6 bases each). Germline CDR1 SGHTA, CDR2 FQGNSA. V lost 4 bases to trimming and J lost 3 bases, with 12 bases between them. The CDR3 runs to 14 residues. CDR3 region: CASSSKGGKETQYF. CDR3 in DNA: TGTGCCAGCAGCTCCAAGGGGGGCAAAGAGACCCAGTACTTC.

This clonotype turned up a few times. V gene TRBV7-2 combines with J gene TRBJ1-2, with a possible D match to TRBD1 (5 bases). With 1 base removed from V and 3 bases from J, the gap between germline ends came to 6 bases. Germline CDR1 is SGHTA and CDR2 is FQGNSA. The CDR3 is 13 residues long. The chain's CDR3 is CASSLEGHYGYTF. The CDR3 bases are TGTGCCAGCAGCTTAGAGGGGCACTATGGCTACACCTTC.

A few counts support this clonotype. The chain joins TRBV7-6 to TRBJ1-1, with 7 bases lining up with TRBD1. V lost 1 base to trimming and J lost 3 bases; unmatched junction nucleotides: 2. The CDR3 runs 14 residues. Per germline, CDR1 SGHVS and CDR2 FNYEAQ. The CDR3 here is CASSLVTGDTEAFF. As DNA, the CDR3 is TGTGCCAGCAGCTTAGTTACAGGGGACACTGAAGCTTTCTTT. The full variable domain, rest sourced from reference TRBV7-6 and TRBJ1-1, is GAGVSQSPRYKVTKRGQDVALRCDPISGHVSLYWYRQALGQGPEFLTYFNYEAQQDKSGLPNDRFSAERPEGSISTLTIQRTEQRDSAMYRCASSLVTGDTEAFFGQGTRLTVV.

Written as DNA, the CDR3 is TGCAGTGCTAGAGAGGACGGCCATGGGGCCCAGTACTTC. Amino acids: CSAREDGHGAQYF. V and J are TRBV20-1 and TRBJ2-5, with D hard to call. This CDR3 region has 13 residues. The germline gives CDR1 DFQATT, CDR2 SNEGSKA (reference sequence). V was trimmed by 0 bases and J by 9 bases, leaving 14 bases between them.

The chain recombines TRBV7-2 with TRBJ1-6; 8 nucleotides align to TRBD1. V shed 7 bases and J 7 bases; nucleotides not matched to a gene: 6. The CDR3 has 14 residues. Germline values: CDR1 SGHTA, CDR2 FQGNSA. The CDR3 DNA sequence: TGTGCCAGCACTCGGACAGGGTTCAATTCACCCCTCCACTTT. It is translated as CASTRTGFNSPLHF.

This chain joins TRBV5-4 and TRBJ2-1; 10 nucleotides line up with TRBD2. The V segment lost 1 base and the J segment 0 bases; nucleotides outside the gene matches: 1. Germline lookup yields CDR1 SGHNT and CDR2 YYREEE (reference sequence). The length of the CDR3 is 16 residues. The CDR3 region is CASSLKRGGSYNEQFF. The CDR3 region has the DNA TGTGCCAGCAGCTTGAAGCGGGGGGGCTCCTACAATGAGCAGTTCTTC.

The rearrangement uses TRBV28 and TRBJ2-3; 8 bases align to TRBD1. V trimming: 5 bases; J trimming: 5 bases; junction bases outside the gene matches: 6. The CDR3 loop spans 14 amino acids. CDR1 is MDHEN and CDR2 is SYDVKM in the germline V gene. The CDR3 region is CASSPDRAQDTQYF. CDR3 nucleotide sequence: TGTGCCAGCAGTCCGGACAGGGCCCAAGATACGCAGTATTTT.

The rearrangement uses TRBV7-2 and TRBJ2-1; D unclear. This CDR3 is 16 amino acids long. Deletions cut 8 bases from V and 1 base from J, with 18 bases between. Per germline, CDR1 SGHTA and CDR2 FQGNSA. Written as DNA, the CDR3 is TGTGCCAGCGTCCCTTGGCAGCCCAAATCCTACAATGAGCAGTTCTTC. Translating gives CASVPWQPKSYNEQFF.

In this sample, this clonotype turned up a few times. V gene TRBV15 combines with J gene TRBJ1-1, with no clear D. Germline V gives CDR1 LNHNV, CDR2 YYDKDF (reference sequence). V was cut by 2 bases and J by 5 bases, with 15 bases left in between. The CDR3 is made up of 15 amino acids. The CDR3 protein is CATSRQRTVGTEAFF. The CDR3 bases are TGTGCCACCAGCAGACAACGGACGGTGGGAACTGAAGCTTTCTTT.

This clonotype was picked up a small number of times. The chain links TRBV6-1 to TRBJ1-1; the match to TRBD1 covers 8 bases. CDR3 length: 14 residues. V shed 6 bases, J shed 3 bases, and the junction held 6 bases outside the gene matches. Germline V gene data show CDR1 as MNHNS and CDR2 as SASEGT. This CDR3 is CASRTTGADTEAFF. The CDR3 nucleotides are TGTGCCAGCAGAACGACAGGGGCGGACACTGAAGCTTTCTTT.